A single sample is the source of the 21 T cell receptor beta chains below, sequenced in a study of shared clonotypes between healthy human individuals. Method: immunoSEQ multiplex PCR; TCRdb's copy keeps in-frame clones and lacks some. The sample holds approximately 97,000 clones, less than 80% seen once. The sequenced sample was memory CD8+ T cells sorted from blood. The subset was: CD45RO+ cells pooled with CCR7-negative TemRA cells. These receptors all stem from a man aged 25 to 40 in good health.

The V and J genes are TRBV27 and TRBJ2-7, with TRBD2 matching over 12 bases. The J segment lost 6 bases and the V segment lost 2 bases, leaving 5 bases of the junction unmatched. The CDR3 loop spans 15 amino acids. Germline-derived CDR1 and CDR2 are MNHEY and SMNVEV (reference sequence). The CDR3 protein is CASSLRLAGDGEQYF. The CDR3 region has the DNA TGTGCCAGCAGTTTAAGACTAGCGGGAGACGGCGAGCAGTACTTC.

This rearrangement joins TRBV18 to TRBJ1-4; 8 bases map to TRBD1. V lost 6 bases to trimming and J lost 8 bases; unmatched junction nucleotides: 14. Germline loops: CDR1 KGHSH, CDR2 LQKENI. This CDR3 has 16 residues. CDR3 residues: CASSPRTTGVWEKLFF. Here the CDR3 DNA reads TGTGCCAGCTCCCCAAGGACGACAGGGGTTTGGGAAAAACTGTTTTTT.

The gene calls are TRBV25-1 and TRBJ2-7; 9 nucleotides line up with TRBD1. The CDR3 is made up of 17 amino acids. V lost 4 bases, J lost 2 bases, and 12 bases stayed unmatched. The germline V gene has CDR1 MGHDK and CDR2 SYGVNS. CDR3 residues: CASSAEIRDRVTYEQYF. The CDR3 nucleotides read TGTGCCAGCAGTGCCGAGATCCGGGACAGGGTCACCTACGAGCAGTACTTC.

The rearrangement links TRBV11-2 to TRBJ2-7; 7 nucleotides align to TRBD1. Germline lookup yields CDR1 SGHAT and CDR2 FQNNGV. The junction had 6 bases not matched to a gene; V was cut back by 1 base and J by 6 bases. The CDR3 is 14 amino acids. DNA for the CDR3: TGTGCCAGCAGCTTAGGGACAGGTTATCCCGAGCAGTACTTC. Its translation: CASSLGTGYPEQYF.

The rearrangement links TRBV12-2 to TRBJ2-7; the table's D call, TRBD2, has no DNA check behind it. TRBV12-2 is given as a pseudogene. The CDR3 has 16 residues. The CDR3 sequence is CASRLAWREGSYEQYF. The CDR3 region has the DNA TGTGCAAGTCGCTTAGCTTGGCGGGAGGGCTCCTACGAGCAGTACTTC.

For this clone: At one boundary the junction diverges from the germline segment, which might be a read error. This chain uses TRBV2 with TRBJ2-3; 7 nucleotides line up with TRBD1. CDR3 length equals 14 residues. From germline, CDR1 is SNHLY and CDR2 FYNNEI. Written as DNA, the CDR3 is TGTGCCACCCAGGGGGACCGCGGCACATATACGCAGTATTTT. This encodes CATQGDRGTYTQYF.

The chain combines TRBV4-2 with TRBJ1-1, with 7 bases fitting TRBD1. The CDR3 length is 15 residues. Germline values: CDR1 LGHNA, CDR2 YNFKEQ. Trimming removed 5 bases from V and 1 base from J; junction bases left unmatched: 7. The CDR3 loop is CASSLVSGGNTEAFF. The CDR3 DNA reads TGTGCCAGCAGCTTAGTTTCAGGGGGGAACACTGAAGCTTTCTTT.

This clone has a handful of counts. V and J are TRBV7-6 and TRBJ2-5, with D possibly being TRBD1 (5 bases). The germline CDR1 and CDR2 sequences are SGHVS and FNYEAQ. Trimming took 5 bases from V and 2 from J, leaving 15 bases between them. The CDR3 is 15 amino acids. The CDR3 bases are TGTGCCAGCAGCGCTGGGGCTTTGGGGCAAGAGACCCAGTACTTC. It is translated as CASSAGALGQETQYF. The whole variable domain, filled in from reference TRBV7-6 and TRBJ2-5, reads GAGVSQSPRYKVTKRGQDVALRCDPISGHVSLYWYRQALGQGPEFLTYFNYEAQQDKSGLPNDRFSAERPEGSISTLTIQRTEQRDSAMYRCASSAGALGQETQYFGPGTRLLVL.

This clone was found many times. The J gene is TRBJ2-1, the V gene TRBV27, with D possibly matching TRBD2 (5 bases). The CDR3 spans 16 residues. V lost 8 bases, J lost 0 bases, and 17 bases lay in between. The germline V gene has CDR1 MNHEY and CDR2 SMNVEV (reference sequence). The CDR3 coding sequence is TGTGCCAGCGCCCCCAGCGCGGGTAGCTCCTACAATGAGCAGTTCTTC. Translating gives CASAPSAGSSYNEQFF.

V gene TRBV5-1 combines with J gene TRBJ1-6; perhaps TRBD1 as D (5 bases). This CDR3 comprises 15 residues. Germline V gene lookup returns CDR1 SGHRS and CDR2 YFSETQ. Trimming shortened V by 1 base and J by 8 bases, and 13 bases separated the two germline ends. DNA for the CDR3: TGCGCCAGCAGCTTGAATCTCAGGGCTGATTCACCCCTCCACTTT. The encoded protein is CASSLNLRADSPLHF.

J is TRBJ2-1 and V is TRBV2; perhaps TRBD2 as D (6 bases). V was clipped by 6 bases and J by 6 bases, with 18 bases between them. This CDR3 contains 15 residues. The germline CDR1 and CDR2 sequences are SNHLY and FYNNEI. The CDR3 sequence: CASRRLAIPLNEQFF. CDR3 DNA sequence: TGTGCCAGCAGGCGCCTAGCGATACCCCTCAATGAGCAGTTCTTC.

In its sample, this clone ranks as large. V usage is TRBV25-1 and J usage is TRBJ2-1; 8 nucleotides align to TRBD1. Germline V CDR1 and CDR2: MGHDK, SYGVNS. With V trimmed by 3 bases and J by 1 base, 8 bases remained unmatched. This CDR3 comprises 17 residues. For the CDR3, the DNA is TGTGCCAGCAGTGACCTAGGACAGGGAAGGTCCTACAATGAGCAGTTCTTC. Translation gives CASSDLGQGRSYNEQFF.

The CDR3 coding sequence is TGCAGCGTAGAGGGGAGATCCGACAGGGAGGTCTACAATGAGCAGTTCTTC. It encodes CSVEGRSDREVYNEQFF. This chain uses TRBV29-1 with TRBJ2-1, with a possible D match to TRBD1 (7 bases). Deletions cut 6 bases from V and 3 bases from J, with 24 bases between. This CDR3 comprises 17 residues. Germline CDR1 reads SQVTM; CDR2 reads ANQGSEA.

This clone was seen more than once but under ten times. The rearrangement uses TRBV2 and TRBJ2-2; D gene ambiguous. Trimming left V 5 bases short and J 1 base short, with 8 bases between. Per germline, CDR1 SNHLY and CDR2 FYNNEI. This CDR3 contains 14 residues. The CDR3 loop is CASSLIVNTGELFF. The CDR3 bases are TGTGCCAGCAGTCTTATTGTGAACACCGGGGAGCTGTTTTTT.

The chain uses TRBV27 and TRBJ2-7; 9 bases align to TRBD1. Germline V CDR1 and CDR2: MNHEY, SMNVEV (reference sequence). CDR3 length: 13 residues. V was pared by 7 bases and J by 5 bases, with 6 bases of the junction left unmatched. The CDR3, as DNA: TGTGCCAGCATAGGGACAGGGTCCGACGAGCAGTACTTC. Translation gives CASIGTGSDEQYF.

The chain links TRBV7-4 to TRBJ2-2; tentative D call: TRBD2 (5 bases). Germline V lookup: CDR1 SGHVT, CDR2 SQSDAQ. Trimming removed 2 bases at V and 4 bases at J, with 14 bases between. The CDR3 consists of 16 residues. The DNA of the CDR3 is TGTGCCAGCAGCTTACTTTGGCGGGTGGGCACCGGGGAGCTGTTTTTT. Translated: CASSLLWRVGTGELFF.

This clone was seen many times. The chain uses TRBV6-4 and TRBJ2-1; 9 bases map to TRBD1. Germline loops: CDR1 MRHNA, CDR2 SNTAGT. The CDR3 has 14 residues. V dropped 4 bases and J dropped 7; count of bases not matched to a gene: 5. CDR3 region: CASSAGQGSNEQFF. The CDR3 DNA is TGTGCCAGCAGTGCGGGACAGGGTTCAAATGAGCAGTTCTTC.

The chain joins TRBV6-1 to TRBJ2-7; D is perhaps TRBD2 (6 bases). Germline loops: CDR1 MNHNS, CDR2 SASEGT. V was trimmed by 7 bases and J by 3 bases, leaving 16 bases between them. This CDR3 has 14 amino acids. This chain's CDR3 is CASTGDPNYYEQYF. The CDR3 nucleotides read TGTGCCAGCACGGGGGATCCCAATTACTACGAGCAGTACTTC.

This clone showed up just a few times. The CDR3 DNA sequence: TGTGCCAGCAGTGCCCCGTACCTTACAGGGGGGAGGGACTACGAGCAGTACTTC. It is translated as CASSAPYLTGGRDYEQYF. J is TRBJ2-7 and V is TRBV2; TRBD1 is a possible D gene (8 bases). The V gene lost 4 bases and the J gene lost 3 bases, with 25 bases spanning the gap. This CDR3 spans 18 amino acids. CDR1 is SNHLY, CDR2 FYNNEI, per germline.

The chain couples TRBV28 to TRBJ1-3; 12 nucleotides line up with TRBD1. V trimming: 3 bases; J trimming: 2 bases; junction bases outside the gene matches: 8. This CDR3 contains 18 residues. Germline values: CDR1 MDHEN, CDR2 SYDVKM. CDR3 sequence reads: CASSFPGTGGAAGNTIYF. The CDR3 DNA reads as TGTGCCAGCAGTTTCCCCGGGACAGGGGGCGCGGCTGGAAACACCATATATTTT.

The CDR3 loop is CASSVDSTQEFF. CDR3 bases: TGTGCCAGCAGCGTGGACTCAACCCAGGAGTTCTTC. The chain carries TRBV5-5 and TRBJ2-1, with D perhaps matching TRBD2 (5 bases). Trimming took off 4 bases at V and 14 bases at J, with 16 bases between the two ends. Germline CDR1 reads SGHKS; CDR2 reads YYEKEE (reference sequence). The CDR3 is 12 amino acids.